This TCR beta chain was recovered during a study of cytomegalovirus exposure and HLA in healthy donors. Whereas donors were nominally healthy upon sampling, unrecorded immune exposures were probable. The PCR contained 60 Vbeta and 13 Jbeta primers. Assay used: immunoSEQ multiplex PCR; TCRdb lists only in-frame clones, some missing. The table records some 240,000 clones, approximately 82% of them present only once. The length of the CDR3 is 16 residues. Germline V gives CDR1 MNHNS, CDR2 SASEGT. Trimming removed 3 bases from V and 0 bases from J; junction bases left unmatched: 4. The receptor's source is a male donor in good health and CMV-seronegative. The rearrangement links TRBV6-1 to TRBJ2-3; 9 bases are shared with TRBD1. Sequenced material: PBMCs. The CDR3 nucleotides read TGTGCCAGCAGTGATTGGGACAGGGAAAGCACAGATACGCAGTATTTT. As protein: CASSDWDRESTDTQYF.